Below, 25 T cell receptor beta chains from the same sample are listed, as sequenced in a study of blood T cell repertoires in COVID-19. The repertoire was sequenced with immunoSEQ multiplex PCR; TCRdb's copy has only in-frame clones and lacks some. The sample shows roughly 150,000 clones, roughly 93% of them seen only once. The sequenced sample was peripheral blood. These receptors came from a man aged 18 to 30 with COVID-19, enrolled during active disease.

This clone was counted only a few times. This chain joins TRBV7-9 and TRBJ2-3; D gene unclear. V was pared by 1 base and J by 4 bases, with 6 bases between. Germline assignment: CDR1 SEHNR and CDR2 FQNEAQ (reference sequence). The CDR3 contains 13 residues. CDR3 DNA sequence: TGTGCCAGCAGCTTAGTAGCTGCAGATACGCAGTATTTT. Protein: CASSLVAADTQYF.

V is TRBV9 and J is TRBJ1-5; maybe TRBD1 (6 bases). The CDR3 has 17 amino acids. The germline CDR1 and CDR2 sequences are SGDLS and YYNGEE. V shed 4 bases and J shed 7 bases, with 24 bases lying between them. CDR3 nucleotide sequence: TGTGCCAGCAGCCCCCGACACAGGGAAAGGTTAAGCCAGCCCCAGCATTTT. Protein: CASSPRHRERLSQPQHF.

V is TRBV5-1 and J is TRBJ1-2, with D unclear. V was pared by 1 base and J by 3 bases, with 7 bases between. The germline gives CDR1 SGHRS, CDR2 YFSETQ. This CDR3 region has 13 residues. CDR3 residues: CASSLNADYGYTF. The DNA of the CDR3 is TGCGCCAGCAGCTTGAATGCGGACTATGGCTACACCTTC.

The V call is TRBV5-5, the J call TRBJ2-1, with D possibly TRBD2 on 5 matching bases. The ends were cut back, 1 base at V and 4 bases at J, with 21 bases in the middle. Germline loops: CDR1 SGHKS, CDR2 YYEKEE (reference sequence). This CDR3 has 18 amino acids. This chain's CDR3 is CASSLNLVNPRGYNEQFF. In DNA form, the CDR3 reads TGTGCCAGCAGCTTGAACTTAGTAAACCCCCGGGGATACAATGAGCAGTTCTTC. Based on the CDR3 plus reference TRBV5-5 and TRBJ2-1, the full variable domain is DAGVTQSPTHLIKTRGQQVTLRCSPISGHKSVSWYQQVLGQGPQFIFQYYEKEERGRGNFPDRFSARQFPNYSSELNVNALLLGDSALYLCASSLNLVNPRGYNEQFFGPGTRLTVL.

The chain couples TRBV4-3 to TRBJ2-2; D is unresolved. CDR1 is LGHNA and CDR2 is YSLEER in the germline V gene. The CDR3 loop spans 14 amino acids. Trimming took off 1 base at V and 8 bases at J, with 11 bases between the two ends. Written as DNA, the CDR3 is TGCGCCAGCAGCCAAGGCTGGGCTTCAGGGGAGCTGTTTTTT. This gives the protein CASSQGWASGELFF.

The V and J genes are TRBV29-1 and TRBJ1-5; no clear D. From germline, CDR1 is SQVTM and CDR2 ANQGSEA. The CDR3 runs to 13 residues. V lost 4 bases, J lost 2 bases, and 9 bases lay in between. CDR3 sequence reads: CSVGRGGNQPQHF. The DNA of the CDR3 is TGCAGCGTTGGCCGGGGTGGCAATCAGCCCCAGCATTTT.

The chain links TRBV28 to TRBJ2-5, with 11 bases matching TRBD1. The J segment lost 4 bases and the V segment lost 2 bases, leaving 3 bases of the junction unmatched. Germline CDR1 and CDR2: MDHEN and SYDVKM. The CDR3 length is 15 residues. The DNA of the CDR3 is TGTGCCAGCAGTTTAGGACAGGGGGCGGGAGAGACCCAGTACTTC. It is translated as CASSLGQGAGETQYF.

The chain has TRBV4-3 and TRBJ2-7; weak D call: TRBD2 (6 bases). V was pared by 4 bases and J by 2 bases, with 12 bases between. CDR1 LGHNA and CDR2 YSLEER come from the germline V gene. This CDR3 has 14 amino acids. The DNA of the CDR3 is TGCGCCAGCAGCCCGGGACTCACCGCCTACGAGCAGTACTTC. Protein: CASSPGLTAYEQYF.

The V gene is TRBV7-8, the J gene TRBJ2-1; tentatively, D is TRBD1 (5 bases). The V end was cut by 1 base, the J end by 0 bases, with 7 bases between. This CDR3 comprises 15 residues. Germline assignment: CDR1 SGHVS and CDR2 FQNEAQ. The CDR3 region is CASSLDRSSYNEQFF. In DNA, the CDR3 is TGTGCCAGCAGCTTAGACAGGAGCTCCTACAATGAGCAGTTCTTC.

The CDR3: CASSQVTSASYNEQFF. The CDR3 DNA sequence: TGCGCCAGCAGCCAAGTAACTAGCGCGTCCTACAATGAGCAGTTCTTC. The V and J genes are TRBV4-1 and TRBJ2-1; 7 nucleotides agree with TRBD2. J was trimmed by 1 base and V by 1 base; bases with no gene match: 4. The CDR3 has 16 residues. Per germline, CDR1 MGHRA and CDR2 YSYEKL.

V gene TRBV7-9 combines with J gene TRBJ2-5, with D possibly being TRBD2 (5 bases). Trimming removed 5 bases at V and 4 bases at J, with 14 bases between. The CDR3 totals 14 residues. Germline V gene data show CDR1 as SEHNR and CDR2 as FQNEAQ (reference sequence). The CDR3 loop reads CASSPTRVGETQYF. CDR3 nucleotide sequence: TGTGCCAGCAGCCCCACTAGGGTGGGAGAGACCCAGTACTTC.

The genes are TRBV27 and TRBJ2-1; 12 nucleotides align to TRBD2. Germline V CDR1 and CDR2: MNHEY, SMNVEV (reference sequence). Germline trimming cut 6 bases from V and 6 bases from J; bases unmatched to any gene: 3. The CDR3 is made up of 14 amino acids. CDR3 DNA sequence: TGTGCCAGCAGACCTAGCGGGAGGGCCAATGAGCAGTTCTTC. This sequence encodes CASRPSGRANEQFF.

This chain connects TRBV13 to TRBJ2-7; 14 bases match TRBD2. The CDR3 extends over 17 amino acids. CDR1 and CDR2 from the germline V gene are PRHDT and FYEKMQ (reference sequence). Losses at the gene ends were 5 bases for V and 5 bases for J; bases not matched to a gene: 11. The CDR3: CASSQAGTSGRVNEQYF. The DNA for the CDR3 is TGTGCCAGCAGCCAGGCAGGGACTAGCGGGAGAGTCAACGAGCAGTACTTC.

The V and J genes are TRBV30 and TRBJ2-7; D is ambiguous. This CDR3 is 16 amino acids long. Trimming cost V 0 bases and J 1 base, with 16 bases left between them. In germline, CDR1 is GTSNPN, CDR2 SVGIG (reference sequence). Written as DNA, the CDR3 is TGTGCCTGGAGTGTACCGGCGAGGAAGAAGTCCTACGAGCAGTACTTC. Translation gives CAWSVPARKKSYEQYF.

This sequence joins TRBV20-1 and TRBJ2-7, with TRBD1 as a possible D gene (5 bases). Germline-derived CDR1 and CDR2 are DFQATT and SNEGSKA (reference sequence). The CDR3 runs 14 residues. V lost 3 bases and J 0 bases, leaving 12 bases between the germline ends. CDR3 bases: TGCAGTGCTAGTAGCAGGGCCAGCTCCTACGAGCAGTACTTC. It yields the protein CSASSRASSYEQYF.

This clone was detected only a few times. The CDR3 DNA follows: TGTGCCAGCACCCACGACAGGGCCAACACCGGGGAGCTGTTTTTT. Translation gives CASTHDRANTGELFF. This rearrangement joins TRBV5-8 to TRBJ2-2; 7 nucleotides match TRBD1. CDR1 is SGHTS and CDR2 is YDEGEE in the germline V gene. With V trimmed by 6 bases and J by 2 bases, 7 bases remained unmatched. The CDR3 contains 15 residues.

This clone came up a few times. V usage is TRBV7-9 and J usage is TRBJ2-7, with 7 bases that match TRBD1. Per germline, CDR1 SEHNR and CDR2 FQNEAQ (reference sequence). Trimming at V came to 1 base and at J to 5 bases, leaving 11 bases not matched to a gene. CDR3 size: 16 residues. CDR3 loop: CASSLGVTGVGNEQYF. The CDR3 nucleotides are TGTGCCAGCAGCTTAGGGGTAACAGGGGTGGGAAACGAGCAGTACTTC.

The chain employs TRBV3-1 (or the pseudogene TRBV3-2) and TRBJ2-7, with D possibly matching TRBD2 (7 bases). CDR1 and CDR2 from the germline V gene are LGHDT and YNNKEL (reference sequence). This CDR3 comprises 15 residues. The ends were cut back, 1 base at V and 2 bases at J, with 12 bases in the middle. In nucleotides, the CDR3 is TGTGCCAGCAGCCAAGTCCCGGGGGGCCCCTACGAGCAGTACTTC. It yields the protein CASSQVPGGPYEQYF.

The chain combines TRBV25-1 with TRBJ2-6, with D possibly being TRBD2 (5 bases). The CDR3 loop spans 15 amino acids. Germline V lookup: CDR1 MGHDK, CDR2 SYGVNS. V was pared by 7 bases and J by 0 bases, with 10 bases between. CDR3 in amino acids: CASTPRASGANVLTF. The DNA of the CDR3 is TGTGCCAGCACCCCGAGGGCCTCTGGGGCCAACGTCCTGACTTTC.

The chain recombines TRBV7-2 with TRBJ1-2; 7 bases fit TRBD1. From germline, CDR1 is SGHTA and CDR2 FQGNSA. CDR3 length equals 13 residues. V lost 5 bases, J lost 7 bases, and 7 bases stayed unmatched. The CDR3 reads CASSGNRDSGYTF. The CDR3 DNA follows: TGTGCCAGCAGCGGAAACCGGGACAGTGGCTACACCTTC.

The gene calls are TRBV28 and TRBJ2-5, with TRBD1 matching 8 bases. This CDR3 spans 15 amino acids. In germline, CDR1 is MDHEN, CDR2 SYDVKM. With 7 bases clipped from V and 0 bases from J, the junction kept 7 bases outside the gene matches. CDR3 sequence (DNA): TGTGCCAGCAAATCGGGACAGGACTACCAAGAGACCCAGTACTTC. It encodes CASKSGQDYQETQYF.

The chain recombines TRBV25-1 with TRBJ1-6; possibly TRBD1 for D (5 bases). CDR3 length equals 14 residues. Germline loops: CDR1 MGHDK, CDR2 SYGVNS. The ends were cut back, 3 bases at V and 7 bases at J, with 10 bases in the middle. CDR3 loop: CASSDQGGNSPLHF. CDR3 sequence (DNA): TGTGCCAGCAGTGACCAGGGAGGGAATTCACCCCTCCACTTT.

The J gene is TRBJ1-5, the V gene TRBV2, with D unresolved. Germline V gene lookup returns CDR1 SNHLY and CDR2 FYNNEI. The CDR3 consists of 15 residues. V gave up 6 bases and J gave up 2 bases, with 14 bases separating them. The CDR3 DNA reads as TGTGCCAGCAGGCAAAATGAGATCCGCAATCAGCCCCAGCATTTT. This gives the protein CASRQNEIRNQPQHF. The variable domain in full, with the rest retrieved from reference TRBV2 and TRBJ1-5, is EPEVTQTPSHQVTQMGQEVILRCVPISNHLYFYWYRQILGQKVEFLVSFYNNEISEKSEIFDDQFSVERPDGSNFTLKIRSTKLEDSAMYFCASRQNEIRNQPQHFGDGTRLSIL.

The rearrangement uses TRBV2 and TRBJ2-4, with D tentatively TRBD1 (5 bases). The CDR3 runs 14 residues. Between the trimmed V and J ends, which lost 7 bases and 1 base, there was a span of 11 bases. Germline CDR1 is SNHLY and CDR2 is FYNNEI. CDR3 protein: CASTQGDAKNIQYF. The CDR3 nucleotides read TGTGCCAGCACCCAGGGCGATGCCAAAAACATTCAGTACTTC. Full variable domain (outside the CDR3, taken from reference TRBV2 and TRBJ2-4): EPEVTQTPSHQVTQMGQEVILRCVPISNHLYFYWYRQILGQKVEFLVSFYNNEISEKSEIFDDQFSVERPDGSNFTLKIRSTKLEDSAMYFCASTQGDAKNIQYFGAGTRLSVL.

V usage is TRBV11-3 and J usage is TRBJ2-3; possibly TRBD2 for D (6 bases). Looked up from germline, CDR1 is SGHNT and CDR2 is YENEEA. Trimming left V 1 base short and J 1 base short, with 9 bases between. This CDR3 is built from 15 residues. The CDR3 DNA is TGTGCCAGCAGCTTAGGGGAGGCAGGCACAGATACGCAGTATTTT. Its protein is CASSLGEAGTDTQYF.